The next 28 T cell receptor beta chains were all read from a single sample in a study of naive and memory T cell subsets. General study points: Especially in CD8 cells, naive repertoires contained a few larger clonotypes, possibly CD45RA-re-expressing memory cells.

Their antigens remain unidentified. Both TRBC1 and TRBC2 were covered by a beta constant-region primer of two equimolar oligonucleotides. Four rounds of PCR amplified the ligated cDNA using nested alpha and beta constant-region primers plus SP2. TCRdb processed the UMI-ligation and nested PCR reads anew with MiXCR; each CDR3 protein has one entry. This table holds under 150,000 distinct CDR3 sequences, approximately 21% found once. Material for sequencing was naive CD8+ T cells from blood. Every receptor here comes from a human donor in good health.

This clonotype was seen only a few times. The chain links TRBV12-3 or TRBV12-4 to TRBJ2-5; no firm D call. V was clipped by 2 bases and J by 1 base, with 2 bases between them. CDR3 length: 12 amino acids. The CDR3 spells CASSLSQETQYF. CDR3 DNA sequence: TGTGCCAGCAGTTTAAGCCAAGAGACCCAGTACTTC.

The table lists this clonotype with many counts. The chain carries TRBV12-3 or TRBV12-4 and TRBJ1-1, with no clear D. Trimming took 1 base from V and 3 from J, leaving 3 bases between them. The CDR3 totals 12 residues. The CDR3 sequence is CASSLDDTEAFF. The DNA for the CDR3 is TGTGCCAGCAGTTTAGATGACACTGAAGCTTTCTTT.

This clonotype was seen only a few times. V and J are TRBV29-1 and TRBJ2-2, with 7 bases lining up with TRBD1. Germline V gene lookup returns CDR1 SQVTM and CDR2 ANQGSEA. The CDR3 totals 14 residues. V gave up 6 bases and J gave up 5 bases; unmatched junction bases: 9. CDR3 sequence: CSVSTGMTTGELFF. DNA of the CDR3: TGCAGCGTCTCGACAGGGATGACAACCGGGGAGCTGTTTTTT.

J is TRBJ1-1 and V is TRBV5-1; D not certain. CDR3 length: 14 residues. The V gene's germline CDR1 is SGHRS and CDR2 YFSETQ. V was shortened by 1 base and J by 4 bases, with 11 bases between the two germline ends. The CDR3 DNA reads TGCGCCAGCAGCTTGACCCGGGGAGTCACTGAAGCTTTCTTT. Translating gives CASSLTRGVTEAFF.

The chain couples TRBV4-3 to TRBJ2-7; 10 bases map to TRBD2. The CDR3 has 18 residues. The germline V gene encodes CDR1 LGHNA and CDR2 YSLEER. After removal of 3 bases from V and 5 bases from J, the junction contained 16 bases not matched to a gene. The CDR3 nucleotides read TGCGCCAGCAGCCATCACACTAGCGTTACTAGCGGGGATAACGAGCAGTACTTC. It is translated as CASSHHTSVTSGDNEQYF.

This clonotype was counted a few times. This chain connects TRBV4-3 to TRBJ2-7; TRBD1 agrees at 9 bases. Looked up from germline, CDR1 is LGHNA and CDR2 is YSLEER. This CDR3 region has 14 residues. The junction had 7 bases not matched to a gene; V was cut back by 5 bases and J by 5 bases. The CDR3 DNA reads TGCGCCAGCAGCGCGGGACAGGGTAATAACGAGCAGTACTTC. Protein sequence: CASSAGQGNNEQYF.

This clonotype was detected once. The chain has TRBV6-2 or TRBV6-3 and TRBJ1-5; D is possibly TRBD1 (5 bases). The length of the CDR3 is 13 residues. The germline CDR1 and CDR2 sequences are MNHEY and SVGEGT. The V end was cut by 7 bases, the J end by 7 bases, with 14 bases between. The CDR3 coding sequence is TGTGCCAGCAACCGGGGGGGGAGGCAGCCCCAGCATTTT. It codes for CASNRGGRQPQHF.

This clonotype occurred a few times. The chain links TRBV27 to TRBJ2-5; 9 bases map to TRBD1. The V and J ends lost 3 bases and 5 bases, in that order; junction bases with no gene match: 10. The germline CDR1 and CDR2 sequences are MNHEY and SMNVEV (reference sequence). The CDR3 is made up of 16 amino acids. In DNA, the CDR3 is TGTGCCAGCAGTTTGGCGGGACAGGGCCCGCGGGAGACCCAGTACTTC. Translated, it gives CASSLAGQGPRETQYF.

A few counts support this clonotype. The CDR3 nucleotides are TGTGCCAGCAGTGAAGGTCATGGGGGAGGGCCTGTAGATACGCAGTATTTT. Its protein product is CASSEGHGGGPVDTQYF. The chain carries TRBV6-1 and TRBJ2-3, with TRBD2 identical over 7 bases. J lost 5 bases, V lost 1 base, and 12 bases had no gene match. There are 17 residues in the CDR3. Germline CDR1 reads MNHNS; CDR2 reads SASEGT.

This clonotype occurred many times. The rearrangement joins TRBV6-2 or TRBV6-3 to TRBJ2-5; TRBD2 matches at 8 bases. Losses at the gene ends were 7 bases for V and 5 bases for J; bases not matched to a gene: 24. Per the germline V gene, CDR1 is MNHEY and CDR2 is SVGEGT. This CDR3 comprises 19 residues. The CDR3 loop reads CASTTFGAGARALEETQYF. The CDR3 coding sequence is TGTGCCAGCACCACCTTTGGAGCGGGAGCCAGAGCTCTAGAGGAGACCCAGTACTTC.

This clonotype showed up just a few times. The chain has TRBV29-1 and TRBJ1-2, with 8 positions matching TRBD1. Germline trimming cut 0 bases from V and 3 bases from J; bases unmatched to any gene: 3. Germline V gives CDR1 SQVTM, CDR2 ANQGSEA. CDR3 length: 14 amino acids. Here the CDR3 reads CSVEDTGGYYGYTF. Written as DNA, the CDR3 is TGCAGCGTTGAAGATACAGGGGGTTACTATGGCTACACCTTC.

This clonotype was observed at least ten times. The chain recombines TRBV28 with TRBJ2-5, with TRBD2 identical over 7 bases. CDR3 length equals 14 residues. CDR1 is MDHEN and CDR2 is SYDVKM in the germline V gene. Trimming cost V 3 bases and J 5 bases; bases outside gene matches: 6. The CDR3 coding sequence is TGTGCCAGCAGTTTCTCGGGAGGTCTTGAGACCCAGTACTTC. This encodes CASSFSGGLETQYF. The full variable domain, in which reference TRBV28 and TRBJ2-5 provide the parts outside the CDR3, is DVKVTQSSRYLVKRTGEKVFLECVQDMDHENMFWYRQDPGLGLRLIYFSYDVKMKEKGDIPEGYSVSREKKERFSLILESASTNQTSMYLCASSFSGGLETQYFGPGTRLLVL.

The V call is TRBV28, the J call TRBJ2-3; TRBD2 matches 13 bases. The CDR3 has 16 residues. Trimming cost V 5 bases and J 4 bases; bases outside gene matches: 6. CDR1 is MDHEN, CDR2 SYDVKM, per germline. CDR3 region: CASSTGTSGIADTQYF. CDR3 DNA sequence: TGTGCCAGCAGTACCGGGACTAGCGGGATTGCAGATACGCAGTATTTT.

The rearrangement links TRBV29-1 to TRBJ2-3, with D tentatively TRBD2 (6 bases). The length of the CDR3 is 11 residues. CDR1 is SQVTM, CDR2 ANQGSEA, per germline. V was shortened by 6 bases and J by 6 bases, with 10 bases between the two germline ends. The DNA of the CDR3 is TGCAGCGTCCTGCTAGCGGATACGCAGTATTTT. Protein product: CSVLLADTQYF.

In this sample, this clonotype turned up a few times. V is TRBV27 and J is TRBJ2-2, with D perhaps being TRBD1 or TRBD2 (6 bases each). Germline V CDR1 and CDR2: MNHEY, SMNVEV (reference sequence). V was pared by 5 bases and J by 6 bases, with 16 bases between. The CDR3 is 15 residues long. The CDR3 DNA reads TGTGCCAGCAGTCACCCGAGGGGGGCTGCCGGGGAGCTGTTTTTT. Its translation: CASSHPRGAAGELFF.

V gene TRBV6-1 combines with J gene TRBJ2-7; 7 bases align to TRBD2. Germline-derived CDR1 and CDR2 are MNHNS and SASEGT. J gave up 2 bases and V 1 base, and 5 bases lay outside the gene matches. This CDR3 has 15 amino acids. The CDR3 bases are TGTGCCAGCAGTGAAGGCCTAGCGGTAACCTACGAGCAGTACTTC. This sequence encodes CASSEGLAVTYEQYF.

This clonotype has more than one count but fewer than ten. The rearrangement joins TRBV28 to TRBJ2-7, with 8 nucleotides matching TRBD2. Per the germline V gene, CDR1 is MDHEN and CDR2 is SYDVKM. This CDR3 comprises 15 residues. The J segment lost 7 bases and the V segment lost 1 base, leaving 9 bases of the junction unmatched. CDR3 residues: CASSLLPAGEGEQYF. The CDR3 DNA sequence: TGTGCCAGCAGTTTATTACCAGCGGGAGAGGGAGAGCAGTACTTC.

The V and J genes are TRBV28 and TRBJ2-5; no clear D. The CDR3 length is 11 residues. With 8 bases removed from V and 5 bases from J, the gap between germline ends came to 9 bases. The germline gives CDR1 MDHEN, CDR2 SYDVKM. CDR3 bases: TGTGCCAGCGTGGGTTGGGAGACCCAGTACTTC. Its translation: CASVGWETQYF.

This clonotype was counted a few times. The genes are TRBV27 and TRBJ2-7, with D possibly being TRBD1 or TRBD2 (5 bases each). V dropped 5 bases and J dropped 4 bases, with 21 bases sitting between them. Germline CDR1 MNHEY, CDR2 SMNVEV (reference sequence). The CDR3 is 16 amino acids. The CDR3 loop is CASSPYAGEGWYEQYF. The DNA for the CDR3 is TGTGCCAGCAGTCCCTACGCTGGAGAGGGGTGGTACGAGCAGTACTTC.

Only a few counts were recorded for this clonotype. The chain uses TRBV29-1 and TRBJ2-1, with 10 bases aligning to TRBD2. This CDR3 spans 17 amino acids. CDR1 is SQVTM and CDR2 is ANQGSEA in the germline V gene. Germline trimming cut 0 bases from V and 2 bases from J; bases unmatched to any gene: 7. The CDR3 spells CSVEDLASGRAYNEQFF. DNA of the CDR3: TGCAGCGTTGAAGATTTGGCGAGCGGGAGGGCCTACAATGAGCAGTTCTTC.

Turning to this clonotype: Its ends do not fully match the called genes, so a read error is possible. V usage is TRBV12-3 or TRBV12-4 and J usage is TRBJ2-1; maybe TRBD2 (6 bases). The CDR3 runs to 13 residues. This chain's CDR3 is CASSDMSGQGGSF. DNA for the CDR3: TGTGCCAGCAGTGATATGTCCGGACAAGGAGGGTCCTTC.

This clonotype was picked up a small number of times. The rearrangement uses TRBV19 and TRBJ1-1, with 7 positions matching TRBD1. This CDR3 is built from 12 residues. V was clipped by 10 bases and J by 1 base; unmatched bases: 3. CDR1 and CDR2 from the germline V gene are LNHDA and SQIVND (reference sequence). CDR3 coding DNA: TGTGCCACCGGGGACAGGAACACTGAAGCTTTCTTT. Its translation: CATGDRNTEAFF.

The chain combines TRBV10-3 with TRBJ1-5; D perhaps matches TRBD1 (5 bases). The length of the CDR3 is 15 residues. V was pared by 2 bases and J by 6 bases, with 14 bases between. Germline assignment: CDR1 ENHRY and CDR2 SYGVKD. The CDR3 sequence is CAISEDAGLGQPQHF. The CDR3 nucleotides read TGTGCCATCAGTGAGGATGCAGGGCTCGGTCAGCCCCAGCATTTT.

This clonotype was observed a handful of times. The V gene is TRBV15, the J gene TRBJ2-2; TRBD2 matches 8 bases. The CDR3 totals 15 residues. CDR1 is LNHNV, CDR2 YYDKDF, per germline (reference sequence). Trimming at V came to 1 base and at J to 5 bases, leaving 3 bases not matched to a gene. Here the CDR3 reads CATSRAASGTGELFF. DNA of the CDR3: TGTGCCACCAGCAGAGCGGCTAGCGGGACCGGGGAGCTGTTTTTT. Full variable domain (outside the CDR3, taken from reference TRBV15 and TRBJ2-2): DAMVIQNPRYQVTQFGKPVTLSCSQTLNHNVMYWYQQKSSQAPKLLFHYYDKDFNNEADTPDNFQSRRPNTSFCFLDIRSPGLGDTAMYLCATSRAASGTGELFFGEGSRLTVL.

Only a few counts were recorded for this clonotype. This chain joins TRBV28 and TRBJ2-5; D remains unclear. CDR1 MDHEN and CDR2 SYDVKM come from the germline V gene. The CDR3 totals 15 residues. Trimming stripped 1 base from V and 1 base from J, with 10 bases between. CDR3 sequence: CASSLYVGAQETQYF. Written as DNA, the CDR3 is TGTGCCAGCAGTTTATATGTCGGCGCCCAAGAGACCCAGTACTTC.

The chain has TRBV4-3 and TRBJ2-7; the D is unclear. V was cut by 0 bases and J by 1 base, with 10 bases left in between. The CDR3 is 15 amino acids. Germline CDR1 and CDR2: LGHNA and YSLEER. CDR3 protein: CASSQDSGSSYEQYF. The DNA of the CDR3 is TGCGCCAGCAGCCAAGATTCGGGCTCTTCCTACGAGCAGTACTTC.

This sequence joins TRBV28 and TRBJ2-1; 15 bases fit TRBD2. Germline V gene lookup returns CDR1 MDHEN and CDR2 SYDVKM. Trimming at V came to 8 bases and at J to 1 base, leaving 6 bases not matched to a gene. There are 17 residues in the CDR3. The CDR3 DNA is TGTGCCAGCCGAGGACTAGCGGGAGGGGGGTCCTACAATGAGCAGTTCTTC. Its protein product is CASRGLAGGGSYNEQFF. Full variable domain (missing parts from reference TRBV28 and TRBJ2-1): DVKVTQSSRYLVKRTGEKVFLECVQDMDHENMFWYRQDPGLGLRLIYFSYDVKMKEKGDIPEGYSVSREKKERFSLILESASTNQTSMYLCASRGLAGGGSYNEQFFGPGTRLTVL.

The V and J genes are TRBV3-1 and TRBJ2-1; D ambiguous. Per germline, CDR1 LGHDT and CDR2 YNNKEL (reference sequence). Trimming removed 1 base from V and 0 bases from J, with 10 bases in between. The CDR3 runs 16 residues. CDR3 nucleotide sequence: TGTGCCAGCAGCCAAGCTAAGCTAGGCTCCTACAATGAGCAGTTCTTC. Translated, it gives CASSQAKLGSYNEQFF.